These 27 T cell receptor beta chains were all obtained from the same sample, sequenced in a study of OX40 agonist ivuxolimab in advanced cancers. Produced via immunoSEQ multiplex PCR; TCRdb's table is partial and in-frame only. Found here are about 42,000 clones, 85% to 90% of them singletons; the top ten hold 6%. Sequenced material: CD4+ or CD8+ T cells sorted from blood, taken in a trial of the OX40 agonist ivuxolimab. These receptors were obtained from an adult with an advanced solid tumor such as melanoma, head and neck, liver or kidney cancer.

This chain links TRBV5-1 with TRBJ1-4, with D possibly matching TRBD1 (5 bases). The germline V gene has CDR1 SGHRS and CDR2 YFSETQ. V was trimmed by 3 bases and J by 10 bases, leaving 13 bases between them. The CDR3 runs to 13 residues. The CDR3 here is CASSSGTLGKLFF. The CDR3 DNA is TGCGCCAGCAGCTCGGGGACTCTCGGAAAACTGTTTTTT.

This clone was seen a single time. The chain couples TRBV6-5 to TRBJ2-2; D is ambiguous. This CDR3 region has 13 residues. V dropped 1 base and J dropped 7 bases, with 7 bases sitting between them. Germline values: CDR1 MNHEY, CDR2 SVGAGI. CDR3 protein: CASSYFRSGELFF. The CDR3 bases are TGTGCCAGCAGTTACTTTAGGAGCGGGGAGCTGTTTTTT.

This sequence joins TRBV19 and TRBJ2-5, with a weak D call TRBD2 (5 bases). Germline V lookup: CDR1 LNHDA, CDR2 SQIVND (reference sequence). Deletions cut 0 bases from V and 5 bases from J, with 10 bases between. The CDR3 totals 14 residues. The CDR3 nucleotides are TGTGCCAGTAGTATAGAGGGCCGAGGGGAGACCCAGTACTTC. Protein product: CASSIEGRGETQYF.

V usage is TRBV29-1 and J usage is TRBJ2-7; 8 bases are a match to TRBD1. The CDR3 has 15 amino acids. Germline assignment: CDR1 SQVTM and CDR2 ANQGSEA. After removal of 1 base from V and 6 bases from J, the junction contained 11 bases not matched to a gene. The CDR3 DNA reads as TGCAGCGTTGAAGGGTCGGCAGGGGGCTTGGTCGAGCAGTACTTC. The encoded protein is CSVEGSAGGLVEQYF.

This chain joins TRBV29-1 and TRBJ2-2, with TRBD1 as a possible D gene (6 bases). This CDR3 is 13 amino acids long. Looked up from germline, CDR1 is SQVTM and CDR2 is ANQGSEA. Trimming cost V 3 bases and J 4 bases, with 9 bases left between them. The CDR3 loop reads CSVDGGLTGELFF. The CDR3, as DNA: TGCAGCGTTGATGGGGGCCTCACCGGGGAGCTGTTTTTT.

CDR3 coding DNA: TGTGCCAGCAGCCTCTCACTAGCCGGGGAGCAGTACTTC. This translates into CASSLSLAGEQYF. The rearrangement links TRBV7-2 to TRBJ2-7, with D perhaps TRBD2 (6 bases). The CDR3 has 13 residues. Trimming left V 5 bases short and J 7 bases short, with 15 bases between. Germline V lookup: CDR1 SGHTA, CDR2 FQGNSA.

V gene TRBV19 combines with J gene TRBJ1-5, with a possible D match to TRBD1 (6 bases). The CDR3 has 13 amino acids. With 2 bases removed from V and 6 bases from J, the gap between germline ends came to 8 bases. Germline CDR1 reads LNHDA; CDR2 reads SQIVND (reference sequence). The CDR3 region has the DNA TGTGCCAGTAGTATACAGGGGACTCAGCCCCAGCATTTT. Amino acid sequence: CASSIQGTQPQHF.

The genes are TRBV7-9 and TRBJ2-3, with 11 bases that match TRBD2. V lost 5 bases and J lost 0; bases outside the gene matches: 4. Per the germline V gene, CDR1 is SEHNR and CDR2 is FQNEAQ (reference sequence). There are 16 residues in the CDR3. The CDR3 loop reads CASSRTSGGSTDTQYF. CDR3 nucleotides: TGTGCCAGCAGCAGAACTAGCGGGGGAAGCACAGATACGCAGTATTTT.

This clone appeared a single time. The CDR3 protein is CASSYLAGVADTQYF. In DNA form, the CDR3 reads TGTGCCAGCAGTTACTTAGCGGGAGTGGCAGATACGCAGTATTTT. V gene TRBV6-5 combines with J gene TRBJ2-3; 9 bases line up with TRBD2. J was trimmed by 4 bases and V by 1 base; bases with no gene match: 3. Germline V lookup: CDR1 MNHEY, CDR2 SVGAGI. This CDR3 has 15 amino acids.

CDR3 in DNA: TGTGCCAGCAGCTTGGCGGTAGCGGGAGGCTCCGAGCAGTACTTC. Translated: CASSLAVAGGSEQYF. The rearrangement uses TRBV5-4 and TRBJ2-7, with TRBD2 matching 10 bases. Trimming at V came to 0 bases and at J to 6 bases, leaving 6 bases not matched to a gene. The V gene's germline CDR1 is SGHNT and CDR2 YYREEE (reference sequence). CDR3 length: 15 residues.

V gene TRBV29-1 combines with J gene TRBJ1-5, with 8 bases lining up with TRBD1. Germline trimming cut 7 bases from V and 7 bases from J; bases unmatched to any gene: 15. The CDR3 is 15 residues long. Germline CDR1 and CDR2: SQVTM and ANQGSEA. The CDR3 protein is CSAGRQGIIGQPQHF. The DNA of the CDR3 is TGCAGCGCGGGTCGACAGGGGATAATAGGGCAGCCCCAGCATTTT.

The chain is built from TRBV11-3 and TRBJ2-7, with 10 nucleotides matching TRBD1. This CDR3 is built from 15 residues. CDR1 is SGHNT and CDR2 is YENEEA in the germline V gene. The J segment lost 5 bases and the V segment lost 1 base, leaving 5 bases of the junction unmatched. CDR3 nucleotide sequence: TGTGCCAGCAGCTTAGCCGGGACAGGGGTCAACGAGCAGTACTTC. Protein sequence: CASSLAGTGVNEQYF.

V gene TRBV7-2 combines with J gene TRBJ2-6; D possibly corresponds to TRBD1 (5 bases). The CDR3 runs 15 residues. Trimming cost V 6 bases and J 0 bases, with 9 bases left between them. In germline, CDR1 is SGHTA, CDR2 FQGNSA. As DNA, the CDR3 is TGTGCCAGCAGGCCACAGGACTCTGGGGCCAACGTCCTGACTTTC. This codes for CASRPQDSGANVLTF.

The chain carries TRBV9 and TRBJ2-2; 11 bases map to TRBD2. With V trimmed by 0 bases and J by 5 bases, 3 bases remained unmatched. Germline values: CDR1 SGDLS, CDR2 YYNGEE. The CDR3 spans 16 residues. CDR3 in amino acids: CASSVGLAGTTGELFF. The CDR3 DNA sequence: TGTGCCAGCAGCGTAGGACTAGCGGGGACTACCGGGGAGCTGTTTTTT.

A few counts support this clone. This specimen includes other DNA sequences encoding the same CDR3. The J gene is TRBJ2-5, the V gene TRBV5-1, with 8 bases fitting TRBD1. From germline, CDR1 is SGHRS and CDR2 YFSETQ. CDR3 size: 15 residues. V gave up 0 bases and J gave up 1 base; unmatched junction bases: 2. The DNA for the CDR3 is TGCGCCAGCAGCTTGGCCGGGACAGGCCAAGAGACCCAGTACTTC. Translating it yields CASSLAGTGQETQYF.

For the CDR3, the DNA is TGTGCCAGCAGTTACGGCGGGGGACCCGGGGAGCCCCAGCATTTT. Amino acids: CASSYGGGPGEPQHF. This chain links TRBV6-6 with TRBJ1-5; possibly TRBD1 for D (5 bases). There are 15 residues in the CDR3. The germline V gene has CDR1 MNHNY and CDR2 SVGAGI (reference sequence). Trimming pared 2 bases from V and 8 bases from J, leaving 16 bases between.

This rearrangement joins TRBV28 to TRBJ2-7; 10 bases match TRBD2. Germline CDR1 and CDR2: MDHEN and SYDVKM. The CDR3 is 14 residues long. J lost 4 bases, V lost 10 bases, and 10 bases had no gene match. CDR3 DNA sequence: TGTGCCACTCAGTCCGGGACTAGCGTATACGAGCAGTACTTC. Protein sequence: CATQSGTSVYEQYF.

The chain couples TRBV6-1 to TRBJ2-7, with 13 bases fitting TRBD2. V lost 7 bases, J lost 5 bases, and 5 bases stayed unmatched. From germline, CDR1 is MNHNS and CDR2 SASEGT. The CDR3 spans 14 residues. This chain's CDR3 is CASIPGLAGDEQYF. CDR3 nucleotides: TGTGCCAGCATCCCAGGACTAGCGGGAGACGAGCAGTACTTC.

The genes are TRBV14 and TRBJ2-1; D might be TRBD2 (5 bases). The V end lost 0 bases, the J end lost 4 bases, and 13 bases lay between the germline ends. The CDR3 is made up of 16 amino acids. Germline CDR1 reads SGHDN; CDR2 reads FVKESK. This chain's CDR3 is CASSQDFRGIYNEQFF. In DNA form, the CDR3 reads TGTGCCAGCAGCCAAGATTTCCGAGGGATTTACAATGAGCAGTTCTTC.

This clone was recorded only once. The chain is built from TRBV5-6 and TRBJ1-4, with TRBD1 matching over 7 bases. CDR3 size: 13 residues. Germline loops: CDR1 SGHDT, CDR2 YYEEEE. V dropped 4 bases and J dropped 7; count of bases not matched to a gene: 4. The CDR3 spells CASSPGGAEKLFF. DNA of the CDR3: TGTGCCAGCAGCCCAGGGGGGGCTGAAAAACTGTTTTTT.

This clone was recorded once. This rearrangement joins TRBV28 to TRBJ2-2, with D possibly called TRBD1 or TRBD2 (6 bases each). V lost 8 bases and J lost 3, with 16 bases in between. Germline V gene data show CDR1 as MDHEN and CDR2 as SYDVKM. This CDR3 is built from 15 residues. The CDR3 spells CASLRRGVDTGELFF. The CDR3 DNA follows: TGTGCCAGCCTCAGGAGGGGGGTAGACACCGGGGAGCTGTTTTTT. The full variable domain, in which reference TRBV28 and TRBJ2-2 provide the parts outside the CDR3, is DVKVTQSSRYLVKRTGEKVFLECVQDMDHENMFWYRQDPGLGLRLIYFSYDVKMKEKGDIPEGYSVSREKKERFSLILESASTNQTSMYLCASLRRGVDTGELFFGEGSRLTVL.

This clone was seen just once. The rearrangement links TRBV5-4 to TRBJ2-5; 7 bases line up with TRBD2. V dropped 1 base and J dropped 1; count of bases not matched to a gene: 7. This CDR3 contains 16 residues. Germline V gene data show CDR1 as SGHNT and CDR2 as YYREEE (reference sequence). The CDR3 region is CASSLFPAGTQETQYF. The CDR3 region has the DNA TGTGCCAGCAGCTTGTTCCCAGCGGGGACCCAAGAGACCCAGTACTTC.

The rearrangement uses TRBV19 and TRBJ1-5; unclear D gene. CDR1 is LNHDA, CDR2 SQIVND, per germline (reference sequence). Trimming shortened V by 7 bases and J by 5 bases, and 9 bases separated the two germline ends. The CDR3 has 12 amino acids. CDR3 bases: TGTGCCAGTATGGACCCCCATCAGCCCCAGCATTTT. Translated: CASMDPHQPQHF.

V and J are TRBV9 and TRBJ1-2, with D uncertain. V was cut by 0 bases and J by 4 bases, with 13 bases left in between. This CDR3 is 15 amino acids long. Germline CDR1 SGDLS, CDR2 YYNGEE. This chain's CDR3 is CASSVDHSLSYGYTF. The DNA for the CDR3 is TGTGCCAGCAGCGTAGATCACAGTTTATCCTATGGCTACACCTTC.

The V call is TRBV5-4, the J call TRBJ1-2; no clear D. The CDR3 runs to 14 residues. CDR1 and CDR2 from the germline V gene are SGHNT and YYREEE (reference sequence). Trimming removed 5 bases at V and 5 bases at J, with 16 bases between. This CDR3 reads CASSRSAEWYGYTF. As DNA, the CDR3 is TGTGCCAGCAGTCGATCGGCGGAGTGGTATGGCTACACCTTC. Combining the CDR3 with reference TRBV5-4 and TRBJ1-2 gives the whole variable domain ETGVTQSPTHLIKTRGQQVTLRCSSQSGHNTVSWYQQALGQGPQFIFQYYREEENGRGNFPPRFSGLQFPNYSSELNVNALELDDSALYLCASSRSAEWYGYTFGSGTRLTVV.

The chain combines TRBV6-6 with TRBJ2-2; 12 bases line up with TRBD2. The CDR3 is made up of 15 amino acids. Germline V gives CDR1 MNHNY, CDR2 SVGAGI (reference sequence). The trim removed 2 bases at V and 6 bases at J, leaving 1 base unmatched. This CDR3 is CASSYPSGRAGELFF. The CDR3 region has the DNA TGTGCCAGCAGTTACCCTAGCGGGAGGGCCGGGGAGCTGTTTTTT.

In its sample, this clone was seen once. The V gene is TRBV2, the J gene TRBJ2-1, with 13 bases aligning to TRBD2. V lost 6 bases to trimming and J lost 0 bases; unmatched junction nucleotides: 2. Germline values: CDR1 SNHLY, CDR2 FYNNEI. The length of the CDR3 is 16 residues. CDR3 in amino acids: CASRRLAGGSYNEQFF. CDR3 nucleotide sequence: TGTGCCAGCAGGAGACTAGCGGGAGGCTCCTACAATGAGCAGTTCTTC.